The 32 T cell receptor beta chains given below trace back to one sample, sequenced in a study of T cell responses to AZD1222 COVID-19 vaccine. Data came from immunoSEQ multiplex PCR; TCRdb stores just in-frame clones and leaves some out. The sample yields some 110,000 clones, approximately 90% seen once. Sequenced material: peripheral blood, taken on day 0 of AZD1222 vaccination. The receptors originated from an adult in good health.

The chain combines TRBV30 with TRBJ2-2; D unclear. CDR1 and CDR2 (germline): GTSNPN, SVGIG (reference sequence). CDR3 length: 13 amino acids. Trimming shortened V by 1 base and J by 4 bases, and 7 bases separated the two germline ends. CDR3 protein: CAWSGRGTGELFF. The CDR3 DNA reads as TGTGCCTGGAGTGGCCGAGGCACCGGGGAGCTGTTTTTT. Supplemented by reference TRBV30 and TRBJ2-2, the full variable domain reads SQTIHQWPATLVQPVGSPLSLECTVEGTSNPNLYWYRQAAGRGLQLLFYSVGIGQISSEVPQNLSASRPQDRQFILSSKKLLLSDSGFYLCAWSGRGTGELFFGEGSRLTVL.

The chain joins TRBV30 to TRBJ1-1; TRBD1 is a possible D gene (5 bases). The length of the CDR3 is 12 residues. V was clipped by 2 bases and J by 3 bases, with 7 bases between them. The germline gives CDR1 GTSNPN, CDR2 SVGIG (reference sequence). The CDR3 reads CAWSRGDTEAFF. The DNA of the CDR3 is TGTGCCTGGAGTCGGGGGGACACTGAAGCTTTCTTT. The whole variable domain, filled in from reference TRBV30 and TRBJ1-1, reads SQTIHQWPATLVQPVGSPLSLECTVEGTSNPNLYWYRQAAGRGLQLLFYSVGIGQISSEVPQNLSASRPQDRQFILSSKKLLLSDSGFYLCAWSRGDTEAFFGQGTRLTVV.

The chain combines TRBV5-4 with TRBJ2-7; D gene unclear. From germline, CDR1 is SGHNT and CDR2 YYREEE (reference sequence). The CDR3 is made up of 14 amino acids. Trimming took 4 bases from V and 3 from J, leaving 14 bases between them. As DNA, the CDR3 is TGTGCCAGCAGCACCTCGAGCGTAGACTACGAGCAGTACTTC. Its translation is CASSTSSVDYEQYF.

The chain links TRBV6-5 to TRBJ1-4; D remains unclear. The CDR3 loop spans 14 amino acids. Per the germline V gene, CDR1 is MNHEY and CDR2 is SVGAGI. Trimming stripped 2 bases from V and 10 bases from J, with 14 bases between. The CDR3 bases are TGTGCCAGCAGTTACGGGTCTCCCCGGGGAAAACTGTTTTTT. Its protein product is CASSYGSPRGKLFF.

J is TRBJ1-1 and V is TRBV6-5, with a weak D call TRBD1 (5 bases). This CDR3 spans 13 amino acids. Germline V lookup: CDR1 MNHEY, CDR2 SVGAGI. The V gene lost 0 bases and the J gene lost 5 bases, with 7 bases spanning the gap. The CDR3 spells CASSYSGGTEAFF. The CDR3 DNA follows: TGTGCCAGCAGTTACTCGGGGGGGACTGAAGCTTTCTTT.

There are a few counts of this clone. V usage is TRBV25-1 and J usage is TRBJ2-1; no clear D. CDR1 MGHDK and CDR2 SYGVNS come from the germline V gene. The CDR3 has 15 amino acids. The V and J ends lost 5 bases and 2 bases respectively, with 13 bases between them. The CDR3 protein is CASSSSDGPYNEQFF. The CDR3 coding sequence is TGTGCCAGCAGTAGTTCAGATGGCCCCTACAATGAGCAGTTCTTC.

This rearrangement joins TRBV19 to TRBJ2-7; D may match TRBD1 or TRBD2 (5 bases each). CDR1 is LNHDA and CDR2 is SQIVND in the germline V gene (reference sequence). The CDR3 runs to 13 residues. Trimming cost V 3 bases and J 7 bases, with 13 bases left between them. The CDR3 sequence is CASSIGALGEQYF. For the CDR3, the DNA is TGTGCCAGTAGTATCGGGGCGCTCGGAGAGCAGTACTTC.

V and J are TRBV25-1 and TRBJ2-7; tentative D call: TRBD2 (6 bases). The CDR3 sequence is 15 residues long. Trimming shortened V by 5 bases and J by 5 bases, and 19 bases separated the two germline ends. CDR1 is MGHDK, CDR2 SYGVNS, per germline. DNA for the CDR3: TGTGCCAGCAGTTCCCCGCGGGGCCTCGCCCACGAGCAGTACTTC. It specifies CASSSPRGLAHEQYF.

The V call is TRBV6-6, the J call TRBJ1-2; unclear D gene. V lost 2 bases and J lost 2, with 0 bases in between. Germline CDR1 reads MNHNY; CDR2 reads SVGAGI (reference sequence). There are 11 residues in the CDR3. This chain's CDR3 is CASSYNYGYTF. For the CDR3, the DNA is TGTGCCAGCAGTTACAACTATGGCTACACCTTC.

The chain is built from TRBV6-5 and TRBJ1-6; D is ambiguous. The germline gives CDR1 MNHEY, CDR2 SVGAGI. The V end lost 8 bases, the J end lost 2 bases, and 7 bases lay between the germline ends. The CDR3 consists of 13 residues. The DNA of the CDR3 is TGTGCCAGCCGGACGACCTATAATTCACCCCTCCACTTT. Translating gives CASRTTYNSPLHF.

The V and J genes are TRBV15 and TRBJ2-1; D gene uncertain. CDR1 is LNHNV and CDR2 is YYDKDF in the germline V gene (reference sequence). The CDR3 length is 13 residues. Trimming took 0 bases from V and 10 from J, leaving 10 bases between them. The CDR3 DNA reads as TGTGCCACCAGCAGAGAGGAACGGTGGGAGCAGTTCTTC. It encodes CATSREERWEQFF. Together with reference TRBV15 and TRBJ2-1, the CDR3 gives the full variable domain: DAMVIQNPRYQVTQFGKPVTLSCSQTLNHNVMYWYQQKSSQAPKLLFHYYDKDFNNEADTPDNFQSRRPNTSFCFLDIRSPGLGDTAMYLCATSREERWEQFFGPGTRLTVL.

This sequence joins TRBV6-5 and TRBJ1-1, with 10 nucleotides matching TRBD1. Germline lookup yields CDR1 MNHEY and CDR2 SVGAGI. The CDR3 has 12 residues. V lost 8 bases and J lost 3; bases outside the gene matches: 0. Here the CDR3 reads CASGTGDTEAFF. The DNA for the CDR3 is TGTGCCAGCGGGACAGGGGACACTGAAGCTTTCTTT.

This clone was observed once. The chain links TRBV6-2 or TRBV6-3 to TRBJ2-5; the match to TRBD2 covers 13 bases. The germline V gene encodes CDR1 MNHEY and CDR2 SVGEGT. CDR3 length: 15 residues. J gave up 3 bases and V 6 bases, and 4 bases lay outside the gene matches. CDR3 amino acids: CASSLGLAGKETQYF. In nucleotides, the CDR3 is TGTGCCAGCAGCTTGGGACTAGCGGGAAAAGAGACCCAGTACTTC.

This clone has just one count. The chain combines TRBV18 with TRBJ2-5, with D perhaps matching TRBD1 or TRBD2 (5 bases each). This CDR3 has 14 residues. CDR1 KGHSH and CDR2 LQKENI come from the germline V gene. V shed 0 bases and J shed 1 base, with 6 bases lying between them. CDR3 coding DNA: TGTGCCAGCTCACCACCGGGACCCCAAGAGACCCAGTACTTC. Its protein product is CASSPPGPQETQYF.

The V gene is TRBV4-3, the J gene TRBJ2-1, with D uncertain. V was clipped by 1 base and J by 3 bases, with 10 bases between them. There are 15 residues in the CDR3. CDR1 is LGHNA, CDR2 YSLEER, per germline. The CDR3 coding sequence is TGCGCCAGCAGCCAAGGCAAAAGATACTACAATGAGCAGTTCTTC. It translates to CASSQGKRYYNEQFF.

This chain connects TRBV7-3 to TRBJ2-2; 7 nucleotides align to TRBD2. V lost 5 bases to trimming and J lost 0 bases; unmatched junction nucleotides: 12. CDR1 is SGHTA, CDR2 FQGTGA, per germline. The CDR3 loop spans 18 amino acids. The CDR3 protein is CASSTLAGAKSNTGELFF. The CDR3 DNA is TGTGCCAGCAGCACCTTGGCGGGAGCAAAGTCGAACACCGGGGAGCTGTTTTTT. Combining the CDR3 with reference TRBV7-3 and TRBJ2-2 gives the whole variable domain GAGVSQTPSNKVTEKGKYVELRCDPISGHTALYWYRQSLGQGPEFLIYFQGTGAADDSGLPNDRFFAVRPEGSVSTLKIQRTERGDSAVYLCASSTLAGAKSNTGELFFGEGSRLTVL.

The sample holds one count of this clone. This sequence joins TRBV18 and TRBJ1-1; D remains ambiguous. The V gene lost 4 bases and the J gene lost 0 bases, with 9 bases spanning the gap. The CDR3 loop spans 14 amino acids. Germline V gene data show CDR1 as KGHSH and CDR2 as LQKENI. The CDR3 region has the DNA TGTGCCAGCTCACAGACCCTTATGAACACTGAAGCTTTCTTT. It encodes CASSQTLMNTEAFF.

The chain carries TRBV11-3 and TRBJ2-7; D is ambiguous. Germline loops: CDR1 SGHNT, CDR2 YENEEA. The V gene lost 1 base and the J gene lost 3 bases, with 7 bases spanning the gap. There are 13 residues in the CDR3. DNA for the CDR3: TGTGCCAGCAGCTTAGGACCGCTCTACGAGCAGTACTTC. It is translated as CASSLGPLYEQYF.

The chain employs TRBV6-2 or TRBV6-3 and TRBJ1-5; D not certain. V lost 5 bases and J 3 bases, leaving 11 bases between the germline ends. The CDR3 is 14 amino acids. The germline CDR1 and CDR2 sequences are MNHEY and SVGEGT. CDR3 DNA sequence: TGTGCCAGCAGTAGGACGCAGCCCAATCAGCCCCAGCATTTT. This gives the protein CASSRTQPNQPQHF.

The rearrangement joins TRBV5-8 to TRBJ2-3, with 8 bases fitting TRBD2. V shed 4 bases, J shed 4 bases, and the junction held 8 bases outside the gene matches. Germline CDR1 reads SGHTS; CDR2 reads YDEGEE. The CDR3 sequence is 15 residues long. The CDR3 sequence is CASSQWTSSADTQYF. The CDR3 nucleotides are TGTGCCAGCAGCCAATGGACTAGCAGCGCAGATACGCAGTATTTT.

This clone was seen once. The chain employs TRBV27 and TRBJ2-7; 14 positions match TRBD2. The V gene end was trimmed by 2 bases and the J gene end by 6 bases; junction bases not matched to a gene: 0. There are 14 residues in the CDR3. Looked up from germline, CDR1 is MNHEY and CDR2 is SMNVEV (reference sequence). The DNA for the CDR3 is TGTGCCAGCAGTTTAGGGACTAGCGGGGGCGAGCAGTACTTC. Protein: CASSLGTSGGEQYF.

This chain links TRBV10-3 with TRBJ1-2; TRBD1 agrees at 8 bases. With V trimmed by 6 bases and J by 2 bases, 2 bases remained unmatched. The CDR3 runs 13 residues. Germline CDR1 and CDR2: ENHRY and SYGVKD. The CDR3 region has the DNA TGTGCCATCAGACCAGGGGGCAACTATGGCTACACCTTC. Protein product: CAIRPGGNYGYTF.

The chain couples TRBV2 to TRBJ2-3; 8 bases fit TRBD2. The CDR3 has 15 amino acids. Germline V gene data show CDR1 as SNHLY and CDR2 as FYNNEI. Germline trimming cut 6 bases from V and 4 bases from J; bases unmatched to any gene: 9. The chain's CDR3 is CASRVAGWGPDTQYF. The CDR3 DNA reads TGTGCCAGCAGAGTAGCGGGATGGGGCCCAGATACGCAGTATTTT.

The J gene is TRBJ1-1, the V gene TRBV5-1; TRBD1 matches at 9 bases. Germline trimming cut 0 bases from V and 5 bases from J; bases unmatched to any gene: 5. CDR3 length: 15 amino acids. The V gene's germline CDR1 is SGHRS and CDR2 YFSETQ. CDR3 in amino acids: CASSLVTGGRTEAFF. The CDR3, as DNA: TGCGCCAGCAGCTTGGTTACAGGGGGCAGGACTGAAGCTTTCTTT.

The chain recombines TRBV7-2 with TRBJ2-4, with a possible D match to TRBD1 (7 bases). The CDR3 spans 14 residues. Deletions cut 5 bases from V and 7 bases from J, with 15 bases between. Germline CDR1 SGHTA, CDR2 FQGNSA. The CDR3 DNA sequence: TGTGCCAGCAGCCGTCAGACAGGGAGGAACATTCAGTACTTC. It codes for CASSRQTGRNIQYF.

This chain uses TRBV7-8 with TRBJ2-2; no reliable D call. The CDR3 covers 12 residues. CDR1 and CDR2 (germline): SGHVS, FQNEAQ. V lost 8 bases and J 4 bases, leaving 8 bases between the germline ends. For the CDR3, the DNA is TGTGCCAGCCGATGGCTCACCGGGGAGCTGTTTTTT. This codes for CASRWLTGELFF.

The chain carries TRBV19 and TRBJ1-2; a weak D match, TRBD1 (5 bases). CDR3 size: 17 residues. V lost 4 bases and J 0 bases, leaving 18 bases between the germline ends. The germline gives CDR1 LNHDA, CDR2 SQIVND (reference sequence). CDR3: CASSTTGGTETNYGYTF. The CDR3, as DNA: TGTGCCAGTAGTACGACGGGGGGGACGGAAACTAACTATGGCTACACCTTC.

The count of this clone is one. The chain links TRBV19 to TRBJ2-7; 14 bases agree with TRBD2. CDR1 LNHDA and CDR2 SQIVND come from the germline V gene (reference sequence). With V trimmed by 4 bases and J by 4 bases, 3 bases remained unmatched. The CDR3 is 15 amino acids. CDR3 amino acids: CASSKGLAGGYEQYF. The CDR3 nucleotides are TGTGCCAGTAGTAAAGGACTAGCGGGAGGTTACGAGCAGTACTTC. Full variable domain (rest looked up from reference TRBV19 and TRBJ2-7): DGGITQSPKYLFRKEGQNVTLSCEQNLNHDAMYWYRQDPGQGLRLIYYSQIVNDFQKGDIAEGYSVSREKKESFPLTVTSAQKNPTAFYLCASSKGLAGGYEQYFGPGTRLTVT.

The chain employs TRBV6-5 and TRBJ1-1; D might be TRBD1 (6 bases). This CDR3 spans 12 amino acids. Trimming took 8 bases from V and 3 from J, leaving 10 bases between them. Per germline, CDR1 MNHEY and CDR2 SVGAGI. The CDR3 is CASRKGDTEAFF. As DNA, the CDR3 is TGTGCCAGCCGAAAGGGGGACACTGAAGCTTTCTTT.

The chain links TRBV14 to TRBJ1-1; D is perhaps TRBD1 (5 bases). V lost 1 base, J lost 11 bases, and 17 bases lay in between. The CDR3 runs 14 residues. From germline, CDR1 is SGHDN and CDR2 FVKESK. The CDR3 DNA reads as TGTGCCAGCAGCCAAGCAGGTGGAGGGGAGAGGGCTTTCTTT. Protein sequence: CASSQAGGGERAFF.

As DNA, the CDR3 is TGCGCCAGCAGCCAAGAGGACAGGGATTATGGCTACACCTTC. Residues: CASSQEDRDYGYTF. This chain connects TRBV4-1 to TRBJ1-2; 8 bases fit TRBD1. Unmatched junction bases numbered 2, after V lost 0 bases and J lost 5 bases. Per the germline V gene, CDR1 is MGHRA and CDR2 is YSYEKL. CDR3 length: 14 amino acids.

The chain couples TRBV19 to TRBJ2-1; D is undetermined. Looked up from germline, CDR1 is LNHDA and CDR2 is SQIVND (reference sequence). V gave up 5 bases and J gave up 3 bases, with 11 bases separating them. The CDR3 extends over 14 amino acids. CDR3 sequence: CASSPQHSYNEQFF. The CDR3 DNA sequence: TGTGCCAGTAGTCCCCAACATAGCTACAATGAGCAGTTCTTC.